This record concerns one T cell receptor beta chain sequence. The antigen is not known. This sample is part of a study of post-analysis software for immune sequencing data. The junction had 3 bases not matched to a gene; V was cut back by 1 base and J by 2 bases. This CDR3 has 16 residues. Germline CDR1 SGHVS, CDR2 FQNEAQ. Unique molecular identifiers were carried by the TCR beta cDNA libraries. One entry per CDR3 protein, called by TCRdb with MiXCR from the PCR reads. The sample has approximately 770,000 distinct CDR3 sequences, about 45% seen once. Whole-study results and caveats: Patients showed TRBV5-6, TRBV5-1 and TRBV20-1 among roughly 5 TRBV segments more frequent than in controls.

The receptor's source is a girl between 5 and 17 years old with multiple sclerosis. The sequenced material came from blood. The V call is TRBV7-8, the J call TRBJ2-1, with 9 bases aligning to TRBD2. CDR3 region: CASSLGSSGTYNEQFF. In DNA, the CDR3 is TGTGCCAGCAGCTTAGGGTCTAGCGGGACCTACAATGAGCAGTTCTTC.